This TCR beta chain was captured in a study of T cells in women clearing cervical HPV infection. Of note for this clone: One junction end disagrees with the germline gene, perhaps due to a read error. From the germline J gene comes the end of the CDR3, since the read stops 3 residues before it.

Per germline, CDR1 SSHAT and CDR2 FNYEAQ (reference sequence). This CDR3 is 14 amino acids long. Clones were read by immunoSEQ multiplex PCR, and TCRdb kept only the in-frame ones, dropping some. Recorded for this sample: tens of thousands of clones. The source material was blood buffy coat. This sequence joins TRBV7-7 and TRBJ2-1; the D call may be TRBD1 or TRBD2 (6 bases each). This TCR was recovered from a woman aged 18-70 years with a cervical HPV16 infection that either progressed to CIN3+ or cleared (not recorded which). This CDR3 reads CASSLNTGRNEQFF. The part of the CDR3 DNA that was read is TGTGCTAGCAGCTTAAACACAGGGAGGAATGAG.